This record covers a single T cell receptor (beta chain). Clones were read by immunoSEQ multiplex PCR, and TCRdb kept only the in-frame ones, dropping some. Of 1,100,000 or so clones listed, approximately 80% were seen once; the top ten hold about 0.52%. This sample was taken from a study of shared clonotypes between healthy human individuals. Trimming removed 6 bases at V and 4 bases at J, with 10 bases between. Germline V gene sequence: CDR1 MNHNS, CDR2 SASEGT. The CDR3 sequence is 12 residues long. Sequencing was done on a sample of memory CD4+ T cells from PBMCs. Noted subset: CD45RA-negative fraction. The origin of this receptor is a man between 18 and 29 years old in good health. Some clones in this sample may be carry-over from other donors' samples. V and J are TRBV6-1 and TRBJ2-7, with D possibly TRBD2 on 6 matching bases. CDR3 loop: CASSKRGYEQYF. Here the CDR3 DNA reads TGTGCCAGCAGCAAACGGGGGTACGAGCAGTACTTC.